The 17 T cell receptor beta chains below all came from one sample that was sequenced in a study of radiation and T cells in renal cell carcinoma. As to time point: blood 2 weeks post-SBRT. Regarding treatment: 15 Gy SBRT to primary tumor, nephrectomy 4 weeks later. The table came from immunoSEQ multiplex PCR; TCRdb's copy has only in-frame clones and leaves some out. The table includes about 120,000 clones, 75% to 85% detected once. The starting material was blood, obtained from a patient whose treatment included radiotherapy and nephrectomy. The origin of the receptors is a woman aged 60-75 years with renal cell carcinoma.

The gene calls are TRBV19 and TRBJ1-5, with 7 bases lining up with TRBD1. V trimming: 1 base; J trimming: 0 bases; junction bases outside the gene matches: 6. Germline CDR1 is LNHDA and CDR2 is SQIVND (reference sequence). CDR3 length: 17 amino acids. CDR3 coding DNA: TGTGCCAGTAGTATAGCTAACAGGGGTTTTAGCAATCAGCCCCAGCATTTT. Encoded protein: CASSIANRGFSNQPQHF.

This clone was picked up a small number of times. The chain has TRBV7-8 and TRBJ2-7; D may be TRBD1 or TRBD2 (6 bases each). The V end was cut by 5 bases, the J end by 6 bases, with 14 bases between. The CDR3 runs 13 residues. Germline CDR1 is SGHVS and CDR2 is FQNEAQ. The DNA of the CDR3 is TGTGCCAGCAGCCCGCCGGGGGCTGTCGAGCAGTACTTC. Protein: CASSPPGAVEQYF.

The chain uses TRBV5-1 and TRBJ2-7; no definite D call. Trimming pared 4 bases from V and 0 bases from J, leaving 8 bases between. Germline V gene sequence: CDR1 SGHRS, CDR2 YFSETQ. The CDR3 sequence is 13 residues long. CDR3 DNA sequence: TGCGCCAGCAGCAAGTTTAGCTCCTACGAGCAGTACTTC. The encoded protein is CASSKFSSYEQYF.

V usage is TRBV9 and J usage is TRBJ2-1; D not resolved. V dropped 0 bases and J dropped 8 bases, with 18 bases sitting between them. The CDR3 runs 16 residues. The V gene's germline CDR1 is SGDLS and CDR2 YYNGEE. The CDR3 sequence is CASSVGISYLGYEQFF. Written as DNA, the CDR3 is TGTGCCAGCAGCGTAGGAATCTCCTACCTGGGGTATGAGCAGTTCTTC.

The chain combines TRBV9 with TRBJ2-3; 7 nucleotides line up with TRBD2. V gave up 0 bases and J gave up 3 bases; unmatched junction bases: 4. Germline V gives CDR1 SGDLS, CDR2 YYNGEE. The CDR3 consists of 15 residues. For the CDR3, the DNA is TGTGCCAGCAGCGTAGGGATCGGGAGGACAGATACGCAGTATTTT. Residues: CASSVGIGRTDTQYF. Based on the CDR3 plus reference TRBV9 and TRBJ2-3, the full variable domain is DSGVTQTPKHLITATGQRVTLRCSPRSGDLSVYWYQQSLDQGLQFLIQYYNGEERAKGNILERFSAQQFPDLHSELNLSSLELGDSALYFCASSVGIGRTDTQYFGPGTRLTVL.

V gene TRBV6-5 combines with J gene TRBJ2-7; TRBD1 matches 8 bases. The CDR3 runs to 15 residues. CDR1 and CDR2 (germline): MNHEY, SVGAGI. The V and J ends lost 6 bases and 6 bases, in that order; junction bases with no gene match: 13. The CDR3 DNA reads as TGTGCCAGCAGGCCCGGGACAGGTTATCCGGGCGAGCAGTACTTC. Protein product: CASRPGTGYPGEQYF.

J is TRBJ1-5 and V is TRBV10-3, with D tentatively TRBD1 (5 bases). Trimming took off 5 bases at V and 5 bases at J, with 10 bases between the two ends. Germline CDR1 reads ENHRY; CDR2 reads SYGVKD. The CDR3 is made up of 13 amino acids. CDR3: CAISRGMDQPQHF. Written as DNA, the CDR3 is TGTGCCATCAGTAGGGGAATGGATCAGCCCCAGCATTTT.

The chain has TRBV6-1 and TRBJ1-1, with TRBD1 as a possible D gene (6 bases). Germline lookup yields CDR1 MNHNS and CDR2 SASEGT. V was pared by 8 bases and J by 4 bases, with 11 bases between. The CDR3 covers 12 residues. The CDR3 region is CASQRGGTEAFF. The CDR3 DNA follows: TGTGCCAGCCAAAGGGGGGGCACTGAAGCTTTCTTT.

The chain recombines TRBV7-2 with TRBJ1-2; D is ambiguous. CDR1 is SGHTA, CDR2 FQGNSA, per germline. Between the trimmed V and J ends, which lost 3 bases and 5 bases, there was a span of 13 bases. This CDR3 has 14 amino acids. The CDR3 region is CASSFLTSGYGYTF. The CDR3 DNA reads as TGTGCCAGCAGCTTTTTAACGTCTGGTTATGGCTACACCTTC.

The chain links TRBV7-9 to TRBJ2-7, with a weak D call TRBD2 (6 bases). Per germline, CDR1 SEHNR and CDR2 FQNEAQ (reference sequence). The CDR3 is 14 amino acids. Trimming pared 1 base from V and 2 bases from J, leaving 9 bases between. The CDR3 nucleotides read TGTGCCAGCAGCTTAGGCGGGGTGGCCTACGAGCAGTACTTC. It encodes CASSLGGVAYEQYF.

Notes on this clone: The same CDR3 is also encoded by other DNA sequences in this sample. CDR3 region: CASSVAGGGYTF. CDR3 DNA sequence: TGTGCCAGCAGCGTAGCTGGGGGCGGCTACACCTTC. The chain is built from TRBV9 and TRBJ1-2; D is perhaps TRBD1 (6 bases). The CDR3 covers 12 residues. CDR1 SGDLS and CDR2 YYNGEE come from the germline V gene. Trimming removed 0 bases at V and 8 bases at J, with 8 bases between.

This clone was recorded only once. The V and J genes are TRBV7-2 and TRBJ2-6; D is ambiguous. The V gene's germline CDR1 is SGHTA and CDR2 FQGNSA. The CDR3 contains 15 residues. Trimming shortened V by 3 bases and J by 0 bases, and 6 bases separated the two germline ends. As DNA, the CDR3 is TGTGCCAGCAGCTTTTCAAGCTCTGGGGCCAACGTCCTGACTTTC. This codes for CASSFSSSGANVLTF.

The V and J genes are TRBV5-4 and TRBJ1-4; unclear D gene. The CDR3 has 15 amino acids. CDR1 is SGHNT, CDR2 YYREEE, per germline (reference sequence). Between the trimmed V and J ends, which lost 1 base and 2 bases, there was a span of 9 bases. The CDR3 nucleotides read TGTGCCAGCAGCTTGTACGGACGGACTAATGAAAAACTGTTTTTT. It yields the protein CASSLYGRTNEKLFF.

The V and J genes are TRBV5-1 and TRBJ1-4; D unclear. This CDR3 has 16 residues. Trimming removed 0 bases at V and 6 bases at J, with 15 bases between. Germline V gene data show CDR1 as SGHRS and CDR2 as YFSETQ. This CDR3 reads CASSLGGLSIDEKLFF. The DNA for the CDR3 is TGCGCCAGCAGCTTGGGGGGATTGAGTATAGATGAAAAACTGTTTTTT.

The chain has TRBV2 and TRBJ1-4; possibly TRBD1 for D (5 bases). The V gene lost 7 bases and the J gene lost 6 bases, with 12 bases spanning the gap. CDR1 and CDR2 (germline): SNHLY, FYNNEI. The CDR3 loop spans 13 amino acids. The CDR3 region is CASTGQGHEKLFF. CDR3 DNA sequence: TGTGCCAGCACTGGCCAGGGTCATGAAAAACTGTTTTTT.

This chain uses TRBV27 with TRBJ1-5, with 9 nucleotides matching TRBD1. V shed 8 bases, J shed 6 bases, and the junction held 23 bases outside the gene matches. Germline CDR1 MNHEY, CDR2 SMNVEV (reference sequence). The CDR3 contains 19 residues. The CDR3 DNA sequence: TGTGCCAGCGTCCATATCCGGGACAGGGAAGTTTGGTTAGTTCAGCCCCAGCATTTT. Translated: CASVHIRDREVWLVQPQHF.

In regard to this clone: This specimen includes other DNA sequences encoding the same CDR3. The chain employs TRBV30 and TRBJ1-5, with 9 bases fitting TRBD1. V shed 1 base, J shed 5 bases, and the junction held 0 bases outside the gene matches. There are 13 residues in the CDR3. The germline gives CDR1 GTSNPN, CDR2 SVGIG (reference sequence). This CDR3 is CAWSGDRDQPQHF. The DNA of the CDR3 is TGTGCCTGGAGTGGGGACAGGGATCAGCCCCAGCATTTT.